This passage covers 32 T cell receptor beta chains from one sample sequenced in a study of blood T cell repertoires in COVID-19. Data came from immunoSEQ multiplex PCR; TCRdb stores just in-frame clones and leaves some out. The top ten hold over 3.5% of the sample, which has fewer than 180,000 clones, approximately 90% seen once. The specimen was peripheral blood. The origin of the receptors is an older woman with active or convalescent COVID-19.

In its sample, this clone was seen a few times. V is TRBV6-5 and J is TRBJ1-5; tentative D call: TRBD1 (6 bases). V was shortened by 4 bases and J by 6 bases, with 19 bases between the two germline ends. Germline V gene data show CDR1 as MNHEY and CDR2 as SVGAGI. There are 16 residues in the CDR3. The CDR3 sequence is CASSSDGGLQGQPQHF. For the CDR3, the DNA is TGTGCCAGCAGTTCCGACGGGGGGCTCCAGGGTCAGCCCCAGCATTTT.

This clone turned up a few times. This rearrangement joins TRBV11-2 to TRBJ2-5; D may be TRBD1 (5 bases). The CDR3 length is 13 residues. Trimming stripped 6 bases from V and 1 base from J, with 9 bases between. Looked up from germline, CDR1 is SGHAT and CDR2 is FQNNGV. The CDR3 is CASSSDIQETQYF. The CDR3 DNA sequence: TGTGCCAGCAGTTCGGACATCCAAGAGACCCAGTACTTC.

V usage is TRBV6-6 and J usage is TRBJ1-2; a weak D match, TRBD1 (5 bases). Trimming removed 2 bases at V and 3 bases at J, with 10 bases between. CDR3 size: 14 residues. Germline CDR1 MNHNY, CDR2 SVGAGI (reference sequence). CDR3 coding DNA: TGTGCCAGCAGTTACCCGACAGTTGACTATGGCTACACCTTC. Translated: CASSYPTVDYGYTF.

V gene TRBV9 combines with J gene TRBJ2-2, with 11 bases matching TRBD2. The CDR3 extends over 15 amino acids. Germline V gives CDR1 SGDLS, CDR2 YYNGEE. Trimming removed 2 bases from V and 7 bases from J; junction bases left unmatched: 4. The CDR3 is CASSVSGGAGGELFF. In DNA form, the CDR3 reads TGTGCCAGCAGCGTTAGCGGGGGGGCAGGCGGGGAGCTGTTTTTT.

This sequence joins TRBV18 and TRBJ2-1; 8 bases match TRBD2. Germline V CDR1 and CDR2: KGHSH, LQKENI. The CDR3 loop spans 13 amino acids. The V and J ends lost 5 bases and 9 bases, in that order; junction bases with no gene match: 6. Here the CDR3 reads CASSSGLDSEQFF. The CDR3 DNA reads as TGTGCCAGCTCATCGGGACTAGACTCTGAGCAGTTCTTC.

V gene TRBV5-8 combines with J gene TRBJ1-1; the match to TRBD1 covers 8 bases. Trimming cost V 5 bases and J 10 bases; bases outside gene matches: 7. Per germline, CDR1 SGHTS and CDR2 YDEGEE. The CDR3 totals 12 residues. The CDR3 reads CASSSRGRRAFF. The DNA of the CDR3 is TGTGCCAGCAGTTCCAGGGGGCGTAGAGCTTTCTTT.

This rearrangement joins TRBV3-1 (or the pseudogene TRBV3-2) to TRBJ2-1; D remains ambiguous. Trimming stripped 1 base from V and 4 bases from J, with 11 bases between. The CDR3 runs to 15 residues. CDR1 LGHDT and CDR2 YNNKEL come from the germline V gene (reference sequence). The CDR3 loop reads CASSQGPTSYNEQFF. The CDR3 region has the DNA TGTGCCAGCAGCCAAGGGCCCACATCTTACAATGAGCAGTTCTTC.

The gene calls are TRBV10-2 and TRBJ2-7, with D hard to call. Trimming took off 4 bases at V and 4 bases at J, with 5 bases between the two ends. The CDR3 is made up of 11 amino acids. Germline values: CDR1 WSHSY, CDR2 SAAADI. CDR3 loop: CASSVAYEQYF. The DNA of the CDR3 is TGCGCCAGCAGTGTCGCGTACGAGCAGTACTTC.

A word on this clone: Other nucleotide sequences in the sample specify the same CDR3. The chain uses TRBV5-6 and TRBJ2-7, with D maybe TRBD1 (5 bases). The CDR3 is 12 amino acids. Trimming took 0 bases from V and 6 from J, leaving 7 bases between them. CDR1 is SGHDT and CDR2 is YYEEEE in the germline V gene. This CDR3 reads CASSLDRGEQYF. The CDR3, as DNA: TGTGCCAGCAGCTTGGATAGGGGCGAGCAGTACTTC.

The V gene is TRBV7-2, the J gene TRBJ1-1; 7 nucleotides agree with TRBD1. Losses at the gene ends were 3 bases for V and 1 base for J; bases not matched to a gene: 5. There are 15 residues in the CDR3. Germline values: CDR1 SGHTA, CDR2 FQGNSA. The CDR3 nucleotides read TGTGCCAGCAGCTTTTCACAGGGGTCGAACACTGAAGCTTTCTTT. Protein sequence: CASSFSQGSNTEAFF.

The chain uses TRBV18 and TRBJ2-7, with D possibly matching TRBD1 (6 bases). This CDR3 has 14 residues. The V end was cut by 2 bases, the J end by 3 bases, with 11 bases between. CDR1 and CDR2 (germline): KGHSH, LQKENI. The CDR3, as DNA: TGTGCCAGCTCACCAGGGGGACACGGCTACGAGCAGTACTTC. Its translation: CASSPGGHGYEQYF.

The V call is TRBV25-1, the J call TRBJ1-1, with a possible D match to TRBD1 (5 bases). Trimming took off 4 bases at V and 5 bases at J, with 11 bases between the two ends. The CDR3 has 13 residues. Per germline, CDR1 MGHDK and CDR2 SYGVNS. The CDR3 spells CASSGRVRTEAFF. For the CDR3, the DNA is TGTGCCAGCAGTGGCAGGGTTCGGACTGAAGCTTTCTTT.

The rearrangement joins TRBV4-1 to TRBJ2-1; D remains ambiguous. Germline V gene data show CDR1 as MGHRA and CDR2 as YSYEKL. This CDR3 is 15 amino acids long. Between the trimmed V and J ends, which lost 0 bases and 7 bases, there was a span of 13 bases. CDR3 sequence reads: CASSQEAIAVNEQFF. DNA for the CDR3: TGCGCCAGCAGCCAAGAAGCCATCGCGGTTAATGAGCAGTTCTTC.

This chain connects TRBV18 to TRBJ1-1; 9 bases are shared with TRBD1. The V gene end was trimmed by 3 bases and the J gene end by 11 bases; junction bases not matched to a gene: 10. Germline loops: CDR1 KGHSH, CDR2 LQKENI. This CDR3 has 14 residues. This CDR3 is CASSPTDRGIRAFF. The CDR3 nucleotides are TGTGCCAGCTCACCGACGGACAGGGGTATTCGCGCTTTCTTT.

CDR3 sequence: CASSITGLTEAFF. CDR3 DNA sequence: TGTGCCAGTAGTATAACAGGGCTCACTGAAGCTTTCTTT. The rearrangement joins TRBV19 to TRBJ1-1; D might be TRBD1 (6 bases). The CDR3 is made up of 13 amino acids. Germline V CDR1 and CDR2: LNHDA, SQIVND (reference sequence). Trimming pared 2 bases from V and 4 bases from J, leaving 8 bases between.

The rearrangement links TRBV18 to TRBJ2-7; D not resolved. This CDR3 has 14 residues. The V end lost 0 bases, the J end lost 1 base, and 7 bases lay between the germline ends. Looked up from germline, CDR1 is KGHSH and CDR2 is LQKENI. The CDR3 loop is CASSPPSGSYEQYF. The CDR3 DNA is TGTGCCAGCTCACCACCGTCAGGTTCCTACGAGCAGTACTTC.

This clone is a singleton in its sample. The J gene is TRBJ2-5, the V gene TRBV6-2 or TRBV6-3; possibly TRBD2 for D (6 bases). The V gene lost 3 bases and the J gene lost 5 bases, with 16 bases spanning the gap. The CDR3 is 15 amino acids. Germline CDR1 reads MNHEY; CDR2 reads SVGEGT. The CDR3 reads CASSYGGAGSETQYF. In DNA, the CDR3 is TGTGCCAGCAGTTATGGAGGGGCGGGCTCGGAGACCCAGTACTTC.

This clone has more than one count but fewer than ten. The V and J genes are TRBV24-1 and TRBJ2-1; TRBD2 matches 11 bases. The CDR3 length is 17 residues. CDR1 KGHDR and CDR2 SFDVKD come from the germline V gene. V shed 4 bases, J shed 5 bases, and the junction held 9 bases outside the gene matches. The CDR3 loop is CATSDEVDSGGDNEQFF. The CDR3, as DNA: TGTGCCACCAGTGACGAAGTCGATAGCGGGGGGGACAATGAGCAGTTCTTC.

The chain has TRBV5-4 and TRBJ2-1; the match to TRBD2 covers 13 bases. After removal of 4 bases from V and 4 bases from J, the junction contained 2 bases not matched to a gene. Germline CDR1 SGHNT, CDR2 YYREEE (reference sequence). The CDR3 consists of 15 residues. The DNA of the CDR3 is TGTGCCAGCAGCCGACTAGCGGGGGGATACAATGAGCAGTTCTTC. It is translated as CASSRLAGGYNEQFF.

To note about this clone: This sample includes further DNA sequences coding for the same CDR3. This rearrangement joins TRBV18 to TRBJ2-3; D not certain. Germline V gene data show CDR1 as KGHSH and CDR2 as LQKENI. CDR3 length: 13 residues. The V end lost 2 bases, the J end lost 3 bases, and 6 bases lay between the germline ends. The CDR3 region is CASSPTGTDTQYF. The CDR3 nucleotides read TGTGCCAGCTCACCAACCGGGACAGATACGCAGTATTTT.

This chain uses TRBV7-3 with TRBJ1-2, with 9 bases lining up with TRBD1. The V gene end was trimmed by 4 bases and the J gene end by 2 bases; junction bases not matched to a gene: 5. This CDR3 comprises 15 residues. CDR1 is SGHTA, CDR2 FQGTGA, per germline. This CDR3 is CASSSTGTGNYGYTF. CDR3 coding DNA: TGTGCCAGCAGCTCTACCGGGACAGGGAACTATGGCTACACCTTC.

The V call is TRBV6-5, the J call TRBJ1-1; 8 nucleotides line up with TRBD1. This CDR3 has 13 amino acids. After removal of 5 bases from V and 10 bases from J, the junction contained 9 bases not matched to a gene. CDR1 is MNHEY and CDR2 is SVGAGI in the germline V gene. Here the CDR3 DNA reads TGTGCCAGCAGTCCCCAGGGGGCAGGTGGAGCTTTCTTT. This codes for CASSPQGAGGAFF.

V is TRBV29-1 and J is TRBJ1-2, with a weak D call TRBD1 (6 bases). Germline lookup yields CDR1 SQVTM and CDR2 ANQGSEA. This CDR3 is built from 12 residues. Trimming took 7 bases from V and 8 from J, leaving 17 bases between them. CDR3 bases: TGCAGCGCCACGACCCCAGGGGACGGCTACACCTTC. Encoded protein: CSATTPGDGYTF. Drawing the rest from reference TRBV29-1 and TRBJ1-2, the complete variable domain is SAVISQKPSRDICQRGTSLTIQCQVDSQVTMMFWYRQQPGQSLTLIATANQGSEATYESGFVIDKFPISRPNLTFSTLTVSNMSPEDSSIYLCSATTPGDGYTFGSGTRLTVV.

The rearrangement joins TRBV18 to TRBJ2-3; TRBD2 might be the D (5 bases). CDR3 length: 15 residues. Deletions cut 3 bases from V and 5 bases from J, with 15 bases between. CDR1 is KGHSH and CDR2 is LQKENI in the germline V gene. Here the CDR3 reads CASSPGAWFVDTQYF. The CDR3 DNA sequence: TGTGCCAGCTCACCGGGAGCTTGGTTTGTAGATACGCAGTATTTT.

V usage is TRBV2 and J usage is TRBJ1-4; TRBD1 matches 10 bases. Germline V gives CDR1 SNHLY, CDR2 FYNNEI. This CDR3 region has 18 residues. V gave up 10 bases and J gave up 0 bases; unmatched junction bases: 14. In DNA form, the CDR3 reads TGTGCCATCCTGATGTCGGGACAGGGGTTTGCAACTAATGAAAAACTGTTTTTT. It codes for CAILMSGQGFATNEKLFF. The full variable domain, with the rest looked up from reference TRBV2 and TRBJ1-4, is EPEVTQTPSHQVTQMGQEVILRCVPISNHLYFYWYRQILGQKVEFLVSFYNNEISEKSEIFDDQFSVERPDGSNFTLKIRSTKLEDSAMYFCAILMSGQGFATNEKLFFGSGTQLSVL.

The gene calls are TRBV6-5 and TRBJ2-3; possible D gene TRBD2, 6 bases. The CDR3 spans 15 residues. The ends were cut back, 5 bases at V and 2 bases at J, with 14 bases in the middle. Germline V gene lookup returns CDR1 MNHEY and CDR2 SVGAGI. The CDR3 DNA reads as TGTGCCAGCAGTCGCCTGGGCGGGGCCACAGATACGCAGTATTTT. Translation: CASSRLGGATDTQYF.

The V call is TRBV10-3, the J call TRBJ1-3; possible D gene TRBD1, 5 bases. The V gene lost 10 bases and the J gene lost 0 bases, with 19 bases spanning the gap. The germline V gene has CDR1 ENHRY and CDR2 SYGVKD. This CDR3 comprises 16 residues. CDR3 DNA: TGTGCCACCATCGCAACGATCCAGGGCTCTGGAAACACCATATATTTT. It is translated as CATIATIQGSGNTIYF.

This clone is labeled as medium-sized (0.01 to 0.1%). This chain links TRBV5-1 with TRBJ2-7, with 7 bases lining up with TRBD1. CDR3 size: 15 residues. The germline gives CDR1 SGHRS, CDR2 YFSETQ. Trimming at V came to 2 bases and at J to 0 bases, leaving 5 bases not matched to a gene. The CDR3 nucleotides are TGCGCCAGCAGCTTCCTACAGGGGCCCTCCTACGAGCAGTACTTC. It is translated as CASSFLQGPSYEQYF. The entire variable domain, with the rest obtained from reference TRBV5-1 and TRBJ2-7, is as follows: KAGVTQTPRYLIKTRGQQVTLSCSPISGHRSVSWYQQTPGQGLQFLFEYFSETQRNKGNFPGRFSGRQFSNSRSEMNVSTLELGDSALYLCASSFLQGPSYEQYFGPGTRLTVT.

The gene calls are TRBV6-5 and TRBJ1-1; D gene uncertain. CDR1 and CDR2 (germline): MNHEY, SVGAGI. CDR3 length equals 14 residues. Trimming removed 2 bases from V and 0 bases from J, with 7 bases in between. CDR3 DNA sequence: TGTGCCAGCAGTTACCCAGAGGTGAACACTGAAGCTTTCTTT. Protein product: CASSYPEVNTEAFF.

The rearrangement uses TRBV3-1 (or the pseudogene TRBV3-2) and TRBJ1-1; D call uncertain. The CDR3 extends over 16 amino acids. From germline, CDR1 is LGHDT and CDR2 YNNKEL (reference sequence). The V gene lost 8 bases and the J gene lost 4 bases, with 23 bases spanning the gap. The CDR3 reads CASGPRLNDRRTEAFF. The CDR3 region has the DNA TGTGCCAGCGGTCCGAGGCTAAACGACCGACGCACTGAAGCTTTCTTT.

This chain joins TRBV14 and TRBJ2-3; D may be TRBD1 (6 bases). The germline V gene encodes CDR1 SGHDN and CDR2 FVKESK. Trimming removed 2 bases from V and 4 bases from J, with 13 bases in between. CDR3 length: 15 residues. As DNA, the CDR3 is TGTGCCAGCAGCCAATTAGACAGGCCCCCAGATACGCAGTATTTT. Translating gives CASSQLDRPPDTQYF. Full variable domain (rest looked up from reference TRBV14 and TRBJ2-3): EAGVTQFPSHSVIEKGQTVTLRCDPISGHDNLYWYRRVMGKEIKFLLHFVKESKQDESGMPNNRFLAERTGGTYSTLKVQPAELEDSGVYFCASSQLDRPPDTQYFGPGTRLTVL.

The chain combines TRBV10-2 with TRBJ1-1, with D uncertain. CDR1 WSHSY and CDR2 SAAADI come from the germline V gene. This CDR3 comprises 12 residues. V dropped 4 bases and J dropped 0 bases, with 3 bases sitting between them. The CDR3: CASSAMNTEAFF. The CDR3 coding sequence is TGCGCCAGCAGTGCAATGAACACTGAAGCTTTCTTT.